The 21 T cell receptor beta chains below all came from one sample that was sequenced in a study of CD8+CD57+ T cells in acquired aplastic anemia. Investigators profiled TCR beta VDJ and CDR3 from genomic DNA template. One entry per CDR3 protein results from TCRdb running MiXCR on the reads. The sample yields over 100,000 distinct CDR3 sequences, 40% to 45% seen once. Sequences were obtained from sorted CD4+, CD8+, or CD8+CD57+ T cells (not recorded which) from PBMCs. The receptors were sampled from a human donor in good health, serving as a control.

This clonotype was seen repeatedly, ten times or more. The chain joins TRBV6-5 to TRBJ1-1, with D unclear. Trimming removed 2 bases from V and 0 bases from J, with 7 bases in between. CDR1 MNHEY and CDR2 SVGAGI come from the germline V gene. This CDR3 comprises 14 residues. The CDR3: CASSYPEMNTEAFF. The CDR3 region has the DNA TGTGCCAGCAGTTACCCAGAGATGAACACTGAAGCTTTCTTT.

This clonotype occurred many times. V gene TRBV18 combines with J gene TRBJ2-7; D remains unclear. Trimming removed 3 bases from V and 7 bases from J, with 13 bases in between. The germline V gene has CDR1 KGHSH and CDR2 LQKENI. The CDR3 spans 13 residues. The CDR3 region is CASSPSLSLEQYF. The CDR3 nucleotides are TGTGCCAGCTCACCGTCCCTTTCCCTGGAGCAGTACTTC.

The chain is built from TRBV19 and TRBJ1-2; TRBD1 agrees at 7 bases. The CDR3 extends over 16 amino acids. CDR1 is LNHDA and CDR2 is SQIVND in the germline V gene (reference sequence). The J segment lost 4 bases and the V segment lost 2 bases, leaving 10 bases of the junction unmatched. The CDR3 loop reads CASSIRGQWNVYGYTF. In DNA form, the CDR3 reads TGTGCCAGTAGTATAAGGGGACAGTGGAACGTCTATGGCTACACCTTC. The full variable domain, its missing parts supplied by reference TRBV19 and TRBJ1-2, is DGGITQSPKYLFRKEGQNVTLSCEQNLNHDAMYWYRQDPGQGLRLIYYSQIVNDFQKGDIAEGYSVSREKKESFPLTVTSAQKNPTAFYLCASSIRGQWNVYGYTFGSGTRLTVV.

The rearrangement joins TRBV5-1 to TRBJ1-6, with 7 bases aligning to TRBD1. The CDR3 extends over 15 amino acids. Germline assignment: CDR1 SGHRS and CDR2 YFSETQ. V trimming: 0 bases; J trimming: 10 bases; junction bases outside the gene matches: 7. CDR3 amino acids: CASSLAGTVGSPLHF. CDR3 coding DNA: TGCGCCAGCAGCTTGGCAGGGACAGTGGGGTCACCCCTCCACTTT.

V and J are TRBV15 and TRBJ1-1, with D perhaps matching TRBD1 (6 bases). The CDR3 sequence is 14 residues long. The germline gives CDR1 LNHNV, CDR2 YYDKDF (reference sequence). Trimming removed 4 bases at V and 0 bases at J, with 9 bases between. The CDR3 reads CATSKDRLNTEAFF. The CDR3 DNA follows: TGTGCCACCAGCAAAGACAGGTTGAACACTGAAGCTTTCTTT.

For this clonotype: This may arise from a read error, as a much more abundant clone is one base away. The V gene is TRBV12-3 or TRBV12-4, the J gene TRBJ2-5; 8 bases agree with TRBD2. The CDR3 totals 16 residues. CDR3 nucleotides: TGTGCCGGCAGCCAAAAGTACGGGAGGGATCAAGAGACCCAGTACTTC. It translates to CAGSQKYGRDQETQYF.

This clonotype came up many times. The V and J genes are TRBV12-3 or TRBV12-4 and TRBJ2-7; TRBD2 aligns across 11 bases. V gave up 5 bases and J gave up 2 bases; unmatched junction bases: 8. CDR3 length: 16 residues. The chain's CDR3 is CASSIPSGRSTYEQYF. The CDR3 DNA reads TGTGCCAGCAGTATACCTAGCGGGAGGTCAACCTACGAGCAGTACTTC.

With regard to this clonotype: The junction differs from germline at one of its ends, possibly a read error. The J gene is TRBJ2-7, the V gene TRBV2, with 14 nucleotides matching TRBD2. In germline, CDR1 is SNHLY, CDR2 FYNNEI. The CDR3 totals 16 residues. The CDR3 loop reads CASRRGLAGDTGELYF. The DNA for the CDR3 is TGTGCCAGCAGGAGGGGACTAGCGGGGGACACCGGGGAGCTGTACTTC. The whole variable domain, filled in from reference TRBV2 and TRBJ2-7, reads EPEVTQTPSHQVTQMGQEVILRCVPISNHLYFYWYRQILGQKVEFLVSFYNNEISEKSEIFDDQFSVERPDGSNFTLKIRSTKLEDSAMYFCASRRGLAGDTGELYFGPGTRLTVT.

The J gene is TRBJ2-3, the V gene TRBV24-1; D ambiguous. This CDR3 has 16 amino acids. Looked up from germline, CDR1 is KGHDR and CDR2 is SFDVKD. V was pared by 2 bases and J by 8 bases, with 19 bases between. CDR3 protein: CATSDSQSRARTTQYF. The CDR3 DNA follows: TGTGCCACCAGTGATTCGCAGAGTCGGGCCCGGACTACGCAGTATTTT.

The chain links TRBV10-3 to TRBJ2-7; TRBD1 is a possible D gene (5 bases). Germline V gene data show CDR1 as ENHRY and CDR2 as SYGVKD. CDR3 length: 15 amino acids. V lost 0 bases and J lost 5, with 14 bases in between. Here the CDR3 reads CAISESWQGSHEQYF. CDR3 bases: TGTGCCATCAGTGAGTCGTGGCAGGGCAGCCACGAGCAGTACTTC.

The chain has TRBV2 and TRBJ1-6; D is possibly TRBD1 (5 bases). The CDR3 spans 15 residues. CDR1 and CDR2 from the germline V gene are SNHLY and FYNNEI. V lost 6 bases, J lost 8 bases, and 17 bases lay in between. CDR3 region: CASRNPGIADSPLHF. The CDR3 DNA reads TGTGCCAGCAGAAACCCAGGGATTGCGGATTCACCCCTCCACTTT.

This clonotype showed up many times. J is TRBJ2-7 and V is TRBV5-1; 11 positions match TRBD2. The CDR3 totals 15 residues. Germline loops: CDR1 SGHRS, CDR2 YFSETQ. V trimming: 4 bases; J trimming: 10 bases; junction bases outside the gene matches: 13. The DNA for the CDR3 is TGCGCCAGCAGCCGGACCGGGACTAGCGGAGAAAATCAGTACTTC. It encodes CASSRTGTSGENQYF.

The sample holds many counts of this clonotype. The J gene is TRBJ1-6, the V gene TRBV2; D perhaps matches TRBD1 (6 bases). Trimming removed 5 bases from V and 0 bases from J, with 8 bases in between. CDR3 length: 15 amino acids. From germline, CDR1 is SNHLY and CDR2 FYNNEI. The CDR3 DNA reads as TGTGCCAGCAGTCTGGACAGCTCCTATAATTCACCCCTCCACTTT. Protein product: CASSLDSSYNSPLHF.

A note on this clonotype: This may come from a read error, since a much larger clone is one base off. This sequence joins TRBV5-1 and TRBJ2-1; 9 bases are a match to TRBD2. From germline, CDR1 is SGHRS and CDR2 YFSETQ. There are 16 residues in the CDR3. V trimming: 2 bases; J trimming: 4 bases; junction bases outside the gene matches: 7. The CDR3 spells CASSLGGRAVYNEQFF. DNA of the CDR3: TGCGCCAGCAGCTTAGGCGGGAGGGCCGTTTACAATGAGCAGTTCTTC.

J is TRBJ1-5 and V is TRBV15, with 8 bases that match TRBD1. The CDR3 runs 15 residues. V was pared by 4 bases and J by 0 bases, with 2 bases of the junction left unmatched. The germline V gene has CDR1 LNHNV and CDR2 YYDKDF (reference sequence). CDR3 sequence reads: CATSTTGDSNQPQHF. The CDR3 coding sequence is TGTGCCACCAGCACGACAGGGGATAGCAATCAGCCCCAGCATTTT.

This clonotype was counted a single time. The chain combines TRBV10-3 with TRBJ1-1; D not certain. CDR1 ENHRY and CDR2 SYGVKD come from the germline V gene. CDR3 size: 11 residues. Trimming removed 2 bases from V and 4 bases from J, with 2 bases in between. In DNA, the CDR3 is TGTGCCATCAGTGAGCTCACTGAAGCTTTCTTT. This codes for CAISELTEAFF.

This clonotype was seen at least ten times. This rearrangement joins TRBV2 to TRBJ1-5; D is perhaps TRBD1 (6 bases). Germline V gene data show CDR1 as SNHLY and CDR2 as FYNNEI. The CDR3 totals 13 residues. V lost 5 bases and J 6 bases, leaving 11 bases between the germline ends. The CDR3 DNA follows: TGTGCCAGCAGTACAGGGTCCGCTCAGCCCCAGCATTTT. It codes for CASSTGSAQPQHF.

With respect to this clonotype: Just one base apart from a much larger clone, this may be a read error. The chain's CDR3 is CASSLGLNTEALF. For the CDR3, the DNA is TGTGCCAGCAGTTTAGGACTGAACACTGAAGCTCTCTTT. The chain has TRBV6-5 and TRBJ1-1, with D hard to call. The germline gives CDR1 MNHEY, CDR2 SVGAGI. The CDR3 consists of 13 residues.

The rearrangement joins TRBV15 to TRBJ1-1; perhaps TRBD1 as D (5 bases). Germline assignment: CDR1 LNHNV and CDR2 YYDKDF (reference sequence). V lost 1 base, J lost 7 bases, and 13 bases lay in between. The CDR3 sequence is 14 residues long. CDR3 amino acids: CATSRGFRDGEAFF. The CDR3 region has the DNA TGTGCCACCAGCAGAGGCTTTCGGGACGGTGAAGCTTTCTTT. The complete variable domain, with remaining parts taken from reference TRBV15 and TRBJ1-1, reads DAMVIQNPRYQVTQFGKPVTLSCSQTLNHNVMYWYQQKSSQAPKLLFHYYDKDFNNEADTPDNFQSRRPNTSFCFLDIRSPGLGDTAMYLCATSRGFRDGEAFFGQGTRLTVV.

A word on this clonotype: A clone one base away is much larger, so this may be a read error. J is TRBJ1-4 and V is TRBV12-3 or TRBV12-4; D not certain. The CDR3 is made up of 14 amino acids. CDR3 region: CPSSLGSGNEKLFF. CDR3 in DNA: TGTCCCAGCAGTTTGGGGAGCGGTAATGAAAAACTGTTTTTT.

There are many counts of this clonotype. The CDR3 DNA reads TGTGCCACCAGCAGAGATTTAGCGGACAGGGGAGGTTCTGGCTACACCTTC. Translated: CATSRDLADRGGSGYTF. This chain uses TRBV15 with TRBJ1-2; 9 bases agree with TRBD1. The germline V gene has CDR1 LNHNV and CDR2 YYDKDF (reference sequence). The V gene end was trimmed by 0 bases and the J gene end by 7 bases; junction bases not matched to a gene: 12. The CDR3 spans 17 residues.